This is a list of T cell receptor beta chains from one sample in a study of a mutant IDH1 vaccine in newly diagnosed glioma. No cognate antigen is known for these TCRs. Generated by immunoSEQ multiplex PCR, the TCRdb table keeps only in-frame clones and is missing some. The data contain about 60,000 clones, roughly nine tenths of them singletons. The specimen was PBMCs, collected from a glioma patient whose treatment included an IDH1 peptide vaccine. These receptors all stem from a man in his forties or fifties with glioma. CDR3s include the opening cysteine and the closing phenylalanine or tryptophan. Each record gives: V gene, CDR3 protein.

V: TRBV5-1; CDR3: CASSRPGQGFGYTF
V: TRBV12-5; CDR3: CASVVSESTDTQYF
V: TRBV5-1; CDR3: CASSSLAGDPTGELFF
V: TRBV7-2; CDR3: CASSLGLAPYNEQFF
V: TRBV5-6; CDR3: CASRGTGTGGYEQYF
V: TRBV7-9; CDR3: CASSLVRVYEQYF
V: TRBV6-5; CDR3: CASSYSIAGGVYEQYF
V: TRBV15; CDR3: CATSRDHTGSGYTF
V: TRBV27; CDR3: CASSLSTGNQPQHF
V: TRBV5-1; CDR3: CASSSPRVYGYTF
V: TRBV19; CDR3: CASSIAAAGGSYEQYF
V: TRBV20-1; CDR3: CSAYGYTF
V: TRBV29-1; CDR3: CSVETGGVGNEQFF
V: TRBV6-5; CDR3: CASSYSFRQGPGELFF
V: TRBV19; CDR3: CASSPGAANTEAFF
V: TRBV7-2; CDR3: CASSPGAAVSYEQYF
V: TRBV7-9; CDR3: CASRPPPGQGDYEQYF
V: TRBV18; CDR3: CASSGGQGATEAFF
V: TRBV14; CDR3: CASSQEAALKETQYF
V: TRBV4-3; CDR3: CASSRLRDGQETQYF
V: TRBV5-1; CDR3: CASSPQGRVTEAFF
V: TRBV11-2; CDR3: CASTLQGYEQYF
V: TRBV5-1; CDR3: CASSSLAGQETQYF
V: TRBV5-4; CDR3: CASSFAGVEQYF
V: TRBV10-3; CDR3: CAISEPPLRGYTF
V: TRBV29-1; CDR3: CSVEAIVRGWGKLFF
V: TRBV6-5; CDR3: CASSLGTTTDTQYF
V: TRBV7-9; CDR3: CASSSGRYYEQYF
V: TRBV7-9; CDR3: CASSPVRTGNTYF
V: TRBV6-1; CDR3: CASSDLAGGRYSDTQYF
V: TRBV9; CDR3: CASSVDPLTGAFGGYTF
V: TRBV6-5; CDR3: CASSYSPSSLHNEQFF
V: TRBV27; CDR3: CASSPTGGPAGTDTQYF
V: TRBV20-1; CDR3: CSAHDREGEHF
V: TRBV18; CDR3: CASSPVYGSYEQYF
V: TRBV7-3; CDR3: CASSLNTGELFF
V: TRBV6-1; CDR3: CASSEALPTGGHGYTF
V: TRBV7-2; CDR3: CASSLGGPGTDTQYF
V: TRBV12-5; CDR3: CASGRGGRAGGDGEQFF
V: TRBV4-2; CDR3: CASSQDFSGRTYYNEQFF
V: TRBV27; CDR3: CASSLLGTSIYEQYF